The 25 T cell receptor beta chains listed next were all sequenced from one sample in a study of type 1 and type 2 diabetes patients. PCR was run on genomic DNA. A primer set of 30 forward and 13 reverse primers amplified the CDR3. One entry per CDR3 protein, called by TCRdb with MiXCR from the multiplex PCR reads. Here the sample spans 280,000 or so distinct CDR3 sequences, over 45% being singletons. The sample taken for sequencing was peripheral blood mononuclear cells (PBMCs). The receptors were gathered from a man between 18 and 29 years old with type 2 diabetes.

This chain connects TRBV28 to TRBJ2-1, with TRBD1 identical over 7 bases. CDR1 is MDHEN, CDR2 SYDVKM, per germline. The length of the CDR3 is 15 residues. With 6 bases clipped from V and 0 bases from J, the junction kept 5 bases outside the gene matches. In nucleotides, the CDR3 is TGTGCCAGCAGGCCGGGACAGAGCTCCTACAATGAGCAGTTCTTC. This sequence encodes CASRPGQSSYNEQFF.

The rearrangement joins TRBV20-1 to TRBJ2-1; 11 bases fit TRBD2. The V gene end was trimmed by 4 bases and the J gene end by 0 bases; junction bases not matched to a gene: 8. This CDR3 has 17 amino acids. Per germline, CDR1 DFQATT and CDR2 SNEGSKA (reference sequence). Here the CDR3 reads CSAIGTSGRISYNEQFF. Written as DNA, the CDR3 is TGCAGTGCTATAGGGACTAGCGGCAGAATCTCCTACAATGAGCAGTTCTTC.

This chain links TRBV11-2 with TRBJ1-5; D gene unclear. Per the germline V gene, CDR1 is SGHAT and CDR2 is FQNNGV. This CDR3 is built from 16 residues. V was pared by 4 bases and J by 0 bases, with 13 bases between. DNA of the CDR3: TGTGCCAGCAGCTCAAGCACCATCCTTAGCAATCAGCCCCAGCATTTT. Amino acids: CASSSSTILSNQPQHF.

This clonotype turned up a few times. This chain connects TRBV12-5 to TRBJ1-2; D unresolved. There are 14 residues in the CDR3. The germline V gene has CDR1 LGHNT and CDR2 FRNRAP. The V end lost 6 bases, the J end lost 2 bases, and 13 bases lay between the germline ends. The chain's CDR3 is CASGPRAWNYGYTF. The CDR3 DNA is TGTGCTAGTGGGCCGAGGGCCTGGAACTATGGCTACACCTTC.

A few counts support this clonotype. This chain connects TRBV19 to TRBJ1-1; the D gene is possibly TRBD1 (5 bases). Germline CDR1 and CDR2: LNHDA and SQIVND (reference sequence). The CDR3 length is 14 residues. Trimming left V 3 bases short and J 4 bases short, with 12 bases between. The CDR3 protein is CASSIQGSGTEAFF. The DNA for the CDR3 is TGTGCCAGTAGTATTCAGGGATCGGGCACTGAAGCTTTCTTT. The full variable domain, with the rest looked up from reference TRBV19 and TRBJ1-1, is DGGITQSPKYLFRKEGQNVTLSCEQNLNHDAMYWYRQDPGQGLRLIYYSQIVNDFQKGDIAEGYSVSREKKESFPLTVTSAQKNPTAFYLCASSIQGSGTEAFFGQGTRLTVV.

The CDR3 protein is CASSIEGWDQPQHF. The CDR3 region has the DNA TGTGCCAGTAGTATAGAGGGGTGGGATCAGCCCCAGCATTTT. V is TRBV19 and J is TRBJ1-5; D is unclear. The CDR3 sequence is 14 residues long. Germline V CDR1 and CDR2: LNHDA, SQIVND (reference sequence). The germline V and J ends were trimmed by 0 bases and 5 bases, with 8 bases remaining between them.

The chain uses TRBV9 and TRBJ1-1; TRBD1 matches at 7 bases. Per germline, CDR1 SGDLS and CDR2 YYNGEE. The CDR3 runs to 14 residues. V lost 6 bases, J lost 1 base, and 6 bases stayed unmatched. CDR3 residues: CASTLGTENTEAFF. In DNA, the CDR3 is TGTGCCAGCACTCTAGGGACAGAGAACACTGAAGCTTTCTTT.

J is TRBJ1-2 and V is TRBV7-6, with TRBD1 identical over 7 bases. The CDR3 has 14 residues. Trimming cost V 5 bases and J 9 bases; bases outside gene matches: 12. Germline V CDR1 and CDR2: SGHVS, FNYEAQ. The CDR3 sequence is CASSPNRGQYSYTF. For the CDR3, the DNA is TGTGCCAGCAGCCCGAACAGGGGTCAGTATAGCTACACCTTC.

The chain recombines TRBV7-6 with TRBJ2-5; 7 bases map to TRBD2. Germline lookup yields CDR1 SGHVS and CDR2 FNYEAQ. The trim removed 2 bases at V and 1 base at J, leaving 7 bases unmatched. The length of the CDR3 is 16 residues. The CDR3 coding sequence is TGTGCCAGCAGCTTAACCCCAGCGGGGATCCAAGAGACCCAGTACTTC. Protein product: CASSLTPAGIQETQYF.

This chain uses TRBV27 with TRBJ1-2; the D is unclear. The CDR3 is made up of 11 amino acids. Germline assignment: CDR1 MNHEY and CDR2 SMNVEV (reference sequence). Between the trimmed V and J ends, which lost 6 bases and 0 bases, there was a span of 2 bases. CDR3 DNA: TGTGCCAGCAGGTCTAACTATGGCTACACCTTC. This translates into CASRSNYGYTF.

This clonotype has more than one count but fewer than ten. The genes are TRBV19 and TRBJ2-1, with D perhaps matching TRBD2 (6 bases). Between the trimmed V and J ends, which lost 4 bases and 6 bases, there was a span of 16 bases. The V gene's germline CDR1 is LNHDA and CDR2 SQIVND (reference sequence). The CDR3 has 15 residues. As DNA, the CDR3 is TGTGCCAGTAGTACCTCCGGGGGTTTAGGCAATGAGCAGTTCTTC. Translated: CASSTSGGLGNEQFF. Complete variable domain (other parts from reference TRBV19 and TRBJ2-1): DGGITQSPKYLFRKEGQNVTLSCEQNLNHDAMYWYRQDPGQGLRLIYYSQIVNDFQKGDIAEGYSVSREKKESFPLTVTSAQKNPTAFYLCASSTSGGLGNEQFFGPGTRLTVL.

This clonotype was seen a handful of times. The rearrangement joins TRBV7-3 to TRBJ2-5; unclear D gene. Trimming stripped 5 bases from V and 0 bases from J, with 7 bases between. This CDR3 has 13 residues. In germline, CDR1 is SGHTA, CDR2 FQGTGA. CDR3 loop: CASSLSYQETQYF. The CDR3 DNA reads TGTGCCAGCAGCCTAAGTTACCAAGAGACCCAGTACTTC.

Notes on this clonotype: A much larger clone sits a single nucleotide away, making a read error possible. The chain employs TRBV15 and TRBJ2-7, with TRBD1 matching over 9 bases. This CDR3 is built from 15 residues. The germline V gene encodes CDR1 LNHNV and CDR2 YYDKDF (reference sequence). V was clipped by 1 base and J by 7 bases; unmatched bases: 8. The CDR3 bases are TGTGCCACCAGCAGAGTGGGACAGGGTCAAAATGAGCAGTACTTC. It codes for CATSRVGQGQNEQYF.

The chain employs TRBV28 and TRBJ1-5; D possibly corresponds to TRBD1 (5 bases). The length of the CDR3 is 15 residues. The V gene's germline CDR1 is MDHEN and CDR2 SYDVKM. V was shortened by 5 bases and J by 8 bases, with 19 bases between the two germline ends. CDR3 region: CASSPQGTGTKPQHF. For the CDR3, the DNA is TGTGCCAGCAGTCCCCAGGGAACGGGGACGAAGCCCCAGCATTTT.

This clonotype has a single count. Germline is not matched at one junction end, which may reflect a read error. The CDR3: CASSHSRPPYEQYF. The CDR3 coding sequence is TGTGCCAGCAGCCACTCCCGGCCTCCCTACGAGCAGTACTTC. The chain couples TRBV4-1 to TRBJ2-7; D is undetermined. Germline CDR1 reads MGHRA; CDR2 reads YSYEKL. The CDR3 has 14 amino acids.

This rearrangement joins TRBV6-1 to TRBJ1-5, with 7 bases identical to TRBD1. Germline V gene lookup returns CDR1 MNHNS and CDR2 SASEGT. CDR3 length: 15 amino acids. V was pared by 8 bases and J by 9 bases, with 16 bases of the junction left unmatched. DNA for the CDR3: TGTGCCAGCGGTGGATCGCAGGGGGGGGTCGGGCCCCAGCATTTT. Translation gives CASGGSQGGVGPQHF.

The CDR3 coding sequence is TGTGCCTGGGGACAGGGGGTTGGGATCTACGAGCAGTACTTC. Protein: CAWGQGVGIYEQYF. J is TRBJ2-7 and V is TRBV30; 10 bases line up with TRBD1. Trimming cost V 5 bases and J 3 bases; bases outside gene matches: 7. Germline V gene data show CDR1 as GTSNPN and CDR2 as SVGIG (reference sequence). This CDR3 is built from 14 residues.

This clonotype was seen at least ten times. J is TRBJ2-7 and V is TRBV25-1; D is uncertain. The germline gives CDR1 MGHDK, CDR2 SYGVNS. This CDR3 contains 15 residues. V dropped 1 base and J dropped 2 bases, with 12 bases sitting between them. The CDR3 spells CASSESSGVTYEQYF. The CDR3 DNA follows: TGTGCCAGCAGTGAATCTAGTGGAGTCACCTACGAGCAGTACTTC.

This clonotype ranks as medium-sized. The chain couples TRBV4-1 to TRBJ2-5; TRBD1 or TRBD2 may be the D gene (6 bases each). V lost 3 bases, J lost 4 bases, and 21 bases lay in between. Germline values: CDR1 MGHRA, CDR2 YSYEKL. The CDR3 covers 17 residues. The CDR3 protein is CASSQRDLQGEGETQYF. DNA of the CDR3: TGCGCCAGCAGCCAGCGGGACCTACAGGGTGAAGGAGAGACCCAGTACTTC.

This clonotype was detected a few times. The chain combines TRBV5-8 with TRBJ1-6; 7 nucleotides match TRBD1. V lost 4 bases, J lost 7 bases, and 11 bases stayed unmatched. Per the germline V gene, CDR1 is SGHTS and CDR2 is YDEGEE. The CDR3 has 16 residues. In DNA form, the CDR3 reads TGTGCCAGCAGCCGGGAGGGACAGCAGTTCAATTCACCCCTCCACTTT. Translating gives CASSREGQQFNSPLHF. The entire variable domain, with the rest obtained from reference TRBV5-8 and TRBJ1-6, is as follows: EAGVTQSPTHLIKTRGQQATLRCSPISGHTSVYWYQQALGLGLQFLLWYDEGEERNRGNFPPRFSGRQFPNYSSELNVNALELEDSALYLCASSREGQQFNSPLHFGNGTRLTVT.

This chain connects TRBV7-2 to TRBJ2-7, with TRBD2 matching over 7 bases. Germline values: CDR1 SGHTA, CDR2 FQGNSA. The V segment lost 1 base and the J segment 6 bases; nucleotides outside the gene matches: 12. The CDR3 has 16 amino acids. Written as DNA, the CDR3 is TGTGCCAGCAGCTTAGGGGCGGGAGCGGGGCGCGGCGAGCAGTACTTC. This translates into CASSLGAGAGRGEQYF.

The J gene is TRBJ2-7, the V gene TRBV10-2; weak D call: TRBD1 (5 bases). The CDR3 covers 16 residues. In germline, CDR1 is WSHSY, CDR2 SAAADI. V shed 2 bases and J shed 3 bases, with 17 bases lying between them. CDR3 in amino acids: CASSEAGGHMGYEQYF. CDR3 nucleotide sequence: TGCGCCAGCAGTGAGGCTGGCGGACACATGGGCTACGAGCAGTACTTC.

The V call is TRBV19, the J call TRBJ2-6, with 8 bases aligning to TRBD1. Looked up from germline, CDR1 is LNHDA and CDR2 is SQIVND (reference sequence). Trimming took 8 bases from V and 1 from J; bases not matched to a gene: 4. The CDR3 is 15 residues long. The CDR3 sequence is CASGQGLSGANVLTF. The CDR3 DNA reads as TGTGCCAGTGGACAGGGACTTTCTGGGGCCAACGTCCTGACTTTC. The whole variable domain, filled in from reference TRBV19 and TRBJ2-6, reads DGGITQSPKYLFRKEGQNVTLSCEQNLNHDAMYWYRQDPGQGLRLIYYSQIVNDFQKGDIAEGYSVSREKKESFPLTVTSAQKNPTAFYLCASGQGLSGANVLTFGAGSRLTVL.

This clonotype came up a few times. The chain combines TRBV19 with TRBJ1-1; D is perhaps TRBD1 (5 bases). Germline V lookup: CDR1 LNHDA, CDR2 SQIVND (reference sequence). V gave up 5 bases and J gave up 6 bases, with 13 bases separating them. The CDR3 spans 13 residues. CDR3 nucleotide sequence: TGTGCCAGTAGTTGGGGACTCGCCGCTGAAGCTTTCTTT. Translating it yields CASSWGLAAEAFF.

The chain combines TRBV4-3 with TRBJ1-2; possibly TRBD1 for D (6 bases). Germline V CDR1 and CDR2: LGHNA, YSLEER. V lost 2 bases and J 12 bases, leaving 19 bases between the germline ends. This CDR3 region has 14 residues. CDR3 protein: CASSQRIGGSGHTF. The CDR3, as DNA: TGCGCCAGCAGCCAAAGGATAGGGGGGTCAGGCCACACCTTC.